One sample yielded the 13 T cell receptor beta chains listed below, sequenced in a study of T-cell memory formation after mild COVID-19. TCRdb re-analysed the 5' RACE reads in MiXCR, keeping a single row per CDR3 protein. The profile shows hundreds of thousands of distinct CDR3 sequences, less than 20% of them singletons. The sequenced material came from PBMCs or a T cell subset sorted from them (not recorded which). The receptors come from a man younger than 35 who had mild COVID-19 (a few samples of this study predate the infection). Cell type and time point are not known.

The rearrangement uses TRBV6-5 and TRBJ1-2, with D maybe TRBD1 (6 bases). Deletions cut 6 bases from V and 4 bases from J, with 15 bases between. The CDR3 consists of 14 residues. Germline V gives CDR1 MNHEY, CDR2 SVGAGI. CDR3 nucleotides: TGTGCCAGCAGCGATACAGGGCCTGGCTATGGCTACACCTTC. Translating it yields CASSDTGPGYGYTF.

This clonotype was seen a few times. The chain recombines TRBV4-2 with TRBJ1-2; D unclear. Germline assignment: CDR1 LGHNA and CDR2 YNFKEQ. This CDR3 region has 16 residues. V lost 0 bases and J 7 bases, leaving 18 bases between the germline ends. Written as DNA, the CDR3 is TGTGCCAGCAGCCAAGATATCGGGCTTCTGTGGAGTGGCTACACCTTC. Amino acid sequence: CASSQDIGLLWSGYTF.

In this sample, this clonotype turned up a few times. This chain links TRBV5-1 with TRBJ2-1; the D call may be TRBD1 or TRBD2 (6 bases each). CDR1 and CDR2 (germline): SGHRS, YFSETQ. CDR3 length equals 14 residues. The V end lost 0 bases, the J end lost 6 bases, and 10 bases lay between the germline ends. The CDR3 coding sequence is TGCGCCAGCAGCTTGGCGGGGGCCGTCAATGAGCAGTTCTTC. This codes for CASSLAGAVNEQFF.

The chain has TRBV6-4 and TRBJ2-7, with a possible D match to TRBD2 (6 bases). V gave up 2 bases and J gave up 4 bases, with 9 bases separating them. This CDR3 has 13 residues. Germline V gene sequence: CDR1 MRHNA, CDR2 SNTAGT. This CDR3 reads CASSDRAGYEQYF. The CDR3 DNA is TGTGCCAGCAGTGACCGGGCGGGGTACGAGCAGTACTTC.

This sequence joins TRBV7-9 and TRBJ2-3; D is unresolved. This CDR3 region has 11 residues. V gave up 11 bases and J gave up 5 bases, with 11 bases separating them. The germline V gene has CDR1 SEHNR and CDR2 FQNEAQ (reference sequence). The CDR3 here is CASQTGDTQYF. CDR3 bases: TGTGCCTCTCAGACGGGAGATACGCAGTATTTT.

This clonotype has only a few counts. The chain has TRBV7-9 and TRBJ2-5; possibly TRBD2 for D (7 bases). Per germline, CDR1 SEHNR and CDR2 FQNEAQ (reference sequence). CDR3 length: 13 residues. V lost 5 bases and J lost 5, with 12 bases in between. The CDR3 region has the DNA TGTGCCAGCAGCGGGGCGGGGGCCGAGACCCAGTACTTC. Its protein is CASSGAGAETQYF.

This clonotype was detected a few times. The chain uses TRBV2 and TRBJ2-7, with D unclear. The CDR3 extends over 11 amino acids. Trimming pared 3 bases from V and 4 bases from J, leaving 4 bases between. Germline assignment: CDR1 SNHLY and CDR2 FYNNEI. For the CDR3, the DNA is TGTGCCAGCAGTGATAGGTACGAGCAGTACGTC. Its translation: CASSDRYEQYV.

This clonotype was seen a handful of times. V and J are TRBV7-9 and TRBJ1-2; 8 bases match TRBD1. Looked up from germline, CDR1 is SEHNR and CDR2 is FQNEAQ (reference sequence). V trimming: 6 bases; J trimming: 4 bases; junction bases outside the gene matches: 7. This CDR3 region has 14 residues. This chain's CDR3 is CASSLQGVTYGYTF. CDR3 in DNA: TGTGCCAGCAGTTTACAGGGGGTAACCTATGGCTACACCTTC.

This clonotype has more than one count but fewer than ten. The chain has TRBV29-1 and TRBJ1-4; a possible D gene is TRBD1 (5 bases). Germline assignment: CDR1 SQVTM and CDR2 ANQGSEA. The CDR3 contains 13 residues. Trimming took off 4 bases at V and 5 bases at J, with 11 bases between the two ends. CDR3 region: CSVAPGLNEKLFF. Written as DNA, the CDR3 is TGCAGCGTTGCGCCAGGGCTGAATGAAAAACTGTTTTTT.

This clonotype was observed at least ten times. This chain's CDR3 is CASSSSSGKWADTQYF. Here the CDR3 DNA reads TGTGCCAGCAGCTCCTCTAGCGGGAAATGGGCAGATACGCAGTATTTT. The chain carries TRBV7-2 and TRBJ2-3; 9 nucleotides align to TRBD2. CDR1 is SGHTA, CDR2 FQGNSA, per germline. This CDR3 is built from 16 residues. Unmatched junction bases numbered 9, after V lost 4 bases and J lost 4 bases. The full variable domain, with the rest looked up from reference TRBV7-2 and TRBJ2-3, is GAGVSQSPSNKVTEKGKDVELRCDPISGHTALYWYRQSLGQGLEFLIYFQGNSAPDKSGLPSDRFSAERTGGSVSTLTIQRTQQEDSAVYLCASSSSSGKWADTQYFGPGTRLTVL.

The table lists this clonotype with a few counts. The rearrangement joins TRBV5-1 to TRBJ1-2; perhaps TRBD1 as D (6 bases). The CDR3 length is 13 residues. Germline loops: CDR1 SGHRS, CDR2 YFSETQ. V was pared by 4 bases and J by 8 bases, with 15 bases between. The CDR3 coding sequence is TGCGCCAGCAGCCCGGGCGGACAGTTGGGCTACACCTTC. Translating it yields CASSPGGQLGYTF.

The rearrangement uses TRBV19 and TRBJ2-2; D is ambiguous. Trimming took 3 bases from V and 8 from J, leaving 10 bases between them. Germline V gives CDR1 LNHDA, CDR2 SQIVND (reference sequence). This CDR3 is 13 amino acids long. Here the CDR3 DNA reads TGTGCCAGTAGTATGCTCGCTGGAGGGGAGCTGTTTTTT. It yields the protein CASSMLAGGELFF.

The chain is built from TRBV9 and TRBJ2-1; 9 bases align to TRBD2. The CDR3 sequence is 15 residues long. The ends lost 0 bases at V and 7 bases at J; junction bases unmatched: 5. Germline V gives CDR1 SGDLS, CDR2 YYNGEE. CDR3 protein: CASSVEAGGGNEQFF. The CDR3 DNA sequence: TGTGCCAGCAGCGTAGAAGCGGGGGGTGGGAATGAGCAGTTCTTC.